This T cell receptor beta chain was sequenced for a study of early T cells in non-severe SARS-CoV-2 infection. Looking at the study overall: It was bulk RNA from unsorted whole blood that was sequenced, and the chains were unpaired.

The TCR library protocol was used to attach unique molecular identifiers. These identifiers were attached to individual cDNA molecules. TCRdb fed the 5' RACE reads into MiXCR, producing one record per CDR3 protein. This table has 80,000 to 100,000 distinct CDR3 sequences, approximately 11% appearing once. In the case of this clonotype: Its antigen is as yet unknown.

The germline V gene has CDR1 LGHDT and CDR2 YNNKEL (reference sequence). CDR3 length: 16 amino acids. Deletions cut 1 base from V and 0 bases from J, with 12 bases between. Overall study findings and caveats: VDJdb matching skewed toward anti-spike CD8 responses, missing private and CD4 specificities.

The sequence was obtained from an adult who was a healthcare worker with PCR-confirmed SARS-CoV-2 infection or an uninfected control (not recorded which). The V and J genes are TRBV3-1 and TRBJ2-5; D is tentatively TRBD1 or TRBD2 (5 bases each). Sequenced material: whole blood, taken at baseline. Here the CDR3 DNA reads TGTGCCAGCAGCCAAGGCTGGCGAGGGGACCAAGAGACCCAGTACTTC. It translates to CASSQGWRGDQETQYF.